Here is one T cell receptor (beta chain) with its context. Its matching antigen is unknown. There are 14 residues in the CDR3. The data belong to a study of CXCR3-negative and CXCR3-positive naive CD8 T cells. Study results and caveats: Naive cells positive for CXCR3 carried more hydrophobic TRB CDR3s than CXCR3-negative ones.

UMI labels and 5' RACE were used to prepare the TRB cDNA libraries. Using the 5' RACE reads, TCRdb records one entry per CDR3 protein without DNA. The sample table includes approximately 98,000 distinct CDR3 sequences. Material for sequencing was naive CXCR3+ CD8+ T cells from blood. Sample subset: CD45RO-CCR7+CD27+CD95- naive CD8+ T cells expressing CXCR3 (TNR3+). The chain recombines TRBV12-3 or TRBV12-4 with TRBJ1-1; with no DNA, the TCRdb D assignment of TRBD1 cannot be verified. This receptor was identified in a human donor in good health. Some clones in this sample may be carry-over from other donors' samples. The CDR3: CASSLPGGWVNAFF.